This T cell receptor beta chain was recorded in a study of a mutant IDH1 vaccine in newly diagnosed glioma. Looking at the study overall: Patients began vaccination 4-6 weeks after radiotherapy alone, or with temozolomide cycles. Patients arrived already treated with radiotherapy, temozolomide, or both, most having had both.

This CDR3 region has 14 residues. Trimming took 5 bases from V and 0 from J; bases not matched to a gene: 5. The germline V gene has CDR1 SGHDT and CDR2 YYEEEE. The table came from immunoSEQ multiplex PCR; TCRdb's copy has only in-frame clones and leaves some out. The sample has around 41,000 clones, 85% to 90% seen once. This clone was counted only a few times. Its antigen is still unknown. Stated time point: week 35, safety follow-up. Topical imiquimod accompanied each vaccine dose, which consisted of 300 ug of mutant IDH1 20-mer peptide. The source is a middle-aged man with glioma. Sequences were derived from PBMCs, sampled from a glioma patient whose treatment included an IDH1 peptide vaccine. This rearrangement joins TRBV5-6 to TRBJ2-7; 7 positions match TRBD1. Here the CDR3 reads CASSWTGPSYEQYF. The CDR3 DNA reads as TGTGCCAGCAGTTGGACAGGCCCCTCCTACGAGCAGTACTTC.